This T cell receptor (beta chain) stems from a study of early T cells in non-severe SARS-CoV-2 infection. About this clonotype itself: The antigen is not known.

Each single cDNA molecule received a unique molecular identifier. TCRdb reprocessed the 5' RACE reads via MiXCR and lists one record per CDR3 protein. The sample records about 49,000 distinct CDR3 sequences, 12% being singletons. The CDR3 runs to 15 residues. Germline V gene lookup returns CDR1 MDHEN and CDR2 SYDVKM. V lost 10 bases and J lost 2; bases outside the gene matches: 13. Whole-study findings and limits: VDJdb matching skewed toward anti-spike CD8 responses, missing private and CD4 specificities.

This sequence originates from an adult who was a healthcare worker with PCR-confirmed SARS-CoV-2 infection or an uninfected control (not recorded which). The specimen sequenced was whole blood. The chain recombines TRBV28 with TRBJ2-5; TRBD2 agrees at 7 bases. CDR3 DNA: TGTGCCATCCTTCCGGGGGGAGAGATTCAAGAGACCCAGTACTTC. As protein: CAILPGGEIQETQYF.